The sequence of this T cell receptor (beta chain) was determined in a study of vaccination effects on CD4 cells after COVID-19. Study observations and caveats: Marked clonal contraction was seen late after vaccination (in both infection- and vaccine-induced clones).

The trim removed 3 bases at V and 9 bases at J, leaving 10 bases unmatched. This CDR3 contains 14 residues. Per germline, CDR1 DFQATT and CDR2 SNEGSKA (reference sequence). In the ViraFEST assay, antigen-specific CD4+ clonotypes were identified by expansion after peptide-pool stimulation. When around 9 days of culture had elapsed, CD4+ T cells were isolated. Clones were sequenced by immunoSEQ multiplex PCR, and TCRdb holds only the in-frame ones, with some missing. The table records over 50,000 clones, roughly 79% of them present only once. Of note for this clone: What it binds is not known.

The specimen comprised CD4+ T cells from PBMCs cultured with HCoV-229E spike peptides, sampled before COVID-19 vaccination. This receptor was identified in a human donor who received a COVID-19 vaccine. The V gene is TRBV20-1, the J gene TRBJ2-1; 8 nucleotides align to TRBD2. The CDR3 coding sequence is TGCAGTGCTAGTGTATCGGGGGGGTTCGTTGAGCAGTTCTTC. This codes for CSASVSGGFVEQFF.